These 15 T cell receptor beta chains were all obtained from the same sample, sequenced in a study of T cells after yellow fever vaccination. Via MiXCR, TCRdb re-called the 5' RACE reads, giving one row per CDR3 protein. The sample includes some 500,000 distinct CDR3 sequences, roughly 13% of them seen just once. This material consisted of PBMCs, taken on the day of the yellow fever booster vaccination. The receptors were gathered from a man aged 30 to 45 who received the YFV17D yellow fever vaccine.

The chain carries TRBV6-1 and TRBJ2-7; TRBD1 matches at 7 bases. The CDR3 contains 15 residues. Germline CDR1 is MNHNS and CDR2 is SASEGT. V was clipped by 7 bases and J by 2 bases; unmatched bases: 11. Here the CDR3 reads CASTQGSQGAYEQYF. The CDR3 DNA sequence: TGTGCCAGCACTCAGGGGAGTCAGGGGGCCTACGAGCAGTACTTC.

The CDR3 nucleotides are TGTGCCAGCAGCTCTGGGTATAATTCACCCCTCCACTTT. It encodes CASSSGYNSPLHF. V and J are TRBV5-6 and TRBJ1-6; D gene unclear. The CDR3 runs to 13 residues. Trimming removed 3 bases at V and 4 bases at J, with 5 bases between. The germline CDR1 and CDR2 sequences are SGHDT and YYEEEE.

The chain links TRBV20-1 to TRBJ1-5, with D hard to call. The CDR3 extends over 12 amino acids. Trimming cost V 0 bases and J 9 bases, with 9 bases left between them. CDR1 and CDR2 from the germline V gene are DFQATT and SNEGSKA (reference sequence). The DNA for the CDR3 is TGCAGTGCTAGAGAGATCCGGGGGCCCCAGCATTTT. The encoded protein is CSAREIRGPQHF.

This chain links TRBV12-3 or TRBV12-4 with TRBJ1-2; unclear D gene. Between the trimmed V and J ends, which lost 1 base and 8 bases, there was a span of 11 bases. The length of the CDR3 is 13 residues. This CDR3 reads CASSLVPVRGYTF. CDR3 nucleotide sequence: TGTGCCAGCAGTTTAGTCCCGGTGCGAGGCTACACCTTC.

This rearrangement joins TRBV7-8 to TRBJ2-7; 7 nucleotides agree with TRBD2. J lost 2 bases, V lost 4 bases, and 5 bases had no gene match. Germline loops: CDR1 SGHVS, CDR2 FQNEAQ. The CDR3 totals 14 residues. The CDR3: CASSSESGTYEQYF. CDR3 DNA: TGTGCCAGCAGCTCCGAGAGCGGGACCTACGAGCAGTACTTC.

V and J are TRBV12-3 or TRBV12-4 and TRBJ2-3; TRBD1 matches 9 bases. The CDR3 spans 16 residues. With V trimmed by 3 bases and J by 2 bases, 6 bases remained unmatched. The CDR3 here is CASSFRTGVSTDTQYF. In nucleotides, the CDR3 is TGTGCCAGCAGTTTCCGGACAGGGGTCTCCACAGATACGCAGTATTTT.

This sequence joins TRBV6-2 or TRBV6-3 and TRBJ2-7; D possibly corresponds to TRBD2 (6 bases). The CDR3 is 14 amino acids. Germline V lookup: CDR1 MNHEY, CDR2 SVGEGT. V lost 6 bases to trimming and J lost 3 bases, with 15 bases between them. The CDR3 nucleotides read TGTGCCAGCAGCGGTGCCGGGAGACGCTACGAGCAGTACTTC. This sequence encodes CASSGAGRRYEQYF.

This clonotype has a handful of counts. CDR3 coding DNA: TGTGCCAGCAGCCGCACAAGGTTAATACAAGAGACCCAGTACTTC. Translating gives CASSRTRLIQETQYF. The chain recombines TRBV7-9 with TRBJ2-5; no clear D gene. There are 15 residues in the CDR3. Germline assignment: CDR1 SEHNR and CDR2 FQNEAQ (reference sequence). V gave up 5 bases and J gave up 2 bases, with 15 bases separating them.

As to this clonotype: Just one base apart from a much larger clone, this may be a read error. The rearrangement links TRBV30 to TRBJ2-3, with D perhaps TRBD1 or TRBD2 (5 bases each). The germline V gene has CDR1 GTSNPN and CDR2 SVGIG (reference sequence). This CDR3 is 13 amino acids long. The CDR3 spells CPLPMGGTDTQYF. CDR3 in DNA: TGTCCCTTACCAATGGGGGGCACAGATACGCAGTATTTT.

This chain joins TRBV5-4 and TRBJ2-5, with TRBD2 matching 14 bases. This CDR3 has 15 amino acids. The V and J ends lost 4 bases and 9 bases, in that order; junction bases with no gene match: 8. The V gene's germline CDR1 is SGHNT and CDR2 YYREEE (reference sequence). CDR3 sequence: CASSQKRTSGGPQYF. CDR3 DNA sequence: TGTGCCAGCAGCCAAAAACGGACTAGCGGGGGGCCCCAGTACTTC. Full variable domain (missing parts from reference TRBV5-4 and TRBJ2-5): ETGVTQSPTHLIKTRGQQVTLRCSSQSGHNTVSWYQQALGQGPQFIFQYYREEENGRGNFPPRFSGLQFPNYSSELNVNALELDDSALYLCASSQKRTSGGPQYFGPGTRLLVL.

This clonotype turned up a few times. The V and J genes are TRBV6-5 and TRBJ1-1, with D tentatively TRBD1 (6 bases). The CDR3 consists of 12 residues. Trimming took off 7 bases at V and 4 bases at J, with 10 bases between the two ends. Germline V gene data show CDR1 as MNHEY and CDR2 as SVGAGI. The CDR3 sequence is CASIGGGTEAFF. CDR3 DNA sequence: TGTGCCAGCATAGGGGGGGGCACTGAAGCTTTCTTT.

There are a few counts of this clonotype. This sequence joins TRBV19 and TRBJ2-7, with 8 nucleotides matching TRBD2. CDR1 is LNHDA, CDR2 SQIVND, per germline (reference sequence). With 7 bases clipped from V and 1 base from J, the junction kept 9 bases outside the gene matches. The CDR3 totals 15 residues. This CDR3 is CASTRQAGESYEQYF. Here the CDR3 DNA reads TGTGCCAGTACCCGCCAAGCGGGAGAATCCTACGAGCAGTACTTC.

The rearrangement uses TRBV11-2 and TRBJ2-1; 7 bases map to TRBD2. The CDR3 length is 13 residues. V lost 5 bases to trimming and J lost 8 bases; unmatched junction nucleotides: 6. The germline CDR1 and CDR2 sequences are SGHAT and FQNNGV. CDR3 sequence: CASSAGLTYEQFF. In DNA form, the CDR3 reads TGTGCCAGCAGCGCGGGACTAACGTATGAGCAGTTCTTC.

At least ten counts were recorded for this clonotype. The rearrangement links TRBV7-8 to TRBJ2-3; D gene unclear. This CDR3 region has 13 residues. The germline V and J ends were trimmed by 5 bases and 5 bases, with 11 bases remaining between them. Germline-derived CDR1 and CDR2 are SGHVS and FQNEAQ. CDR3 loop: CASSPMVGDTQYF. CDR3 in DNA: TGTGCCAGCAGCCCTATGGTGGGAGATACGCAGTATTTT.

The V gene is TRBV7-9, the J gene TRBJ1-4; D unclear. CDR1 and CDR2 from the germline V gene are SEHNR and FQNEAQ (reference sequence). V was trimmed by 7 bases and J by 5 bases, leaving 20 bases between them. CDR3 length: 16 amino acids. CDR3: CASKDWNGRPNEKLFF. The CDR3 bases are TGTGCCAGCAAAGACTGGAACGGACGGCCGAATGAAAAACTGTTTTTT. Combining the CDR3 with reference TRBV7-9 and TRBJ1-4 gives the whole variable domain DTGVSQNPRHKITKRGQNVTFRCDPISEHNRLYWYRQTLGQGPEFLTYFQNEAQLEKSRLLSDRFSAERPKGSFSTLEIQRTEQGDSAMYLCASKDWNGRPNEKLFFGSGTQLSVL.